This T cell receptor (beta chain) was retrieved from a study of T cell responses to AZD1222 COVID-19 vaccine. Study as a whole: The study pooled second doses at about 4 or about 12 weeks. Study results and limitations: Repertoires were collected only later (after the peak T cell response had occurred). Donors, mostly white British, included more females; clonal diversity was possibly underestimated.

This clone appeared once. Its antigen is still unknown. V lost 4 bases to trimming and J lost 5 bases, with 19 bases between them. Per germline, CDR1 SGHNT and CDR2 YYREEE (reference sequence). This CDR3 spans 16 amino acids. Generated by immunoSEQ multiplex PCR, the TCRdb table keeps only in-frame clones and is missing some. In the table there are about 100,000 clones, around 84% of which are singletons. This TCR was sampled from an adult in good health. The starting material was peripheral blood, obtained on day 0 of AZD1222 vaccination. The chain carries TRBV5-4 and TRBJ2-1, with TRBD1 as a possible D gene (6 bases). CDR3 region: CASSARWQGNHNEQFF. The CDR3 DNA reads TGTGCCAGCAGCGCGCGCTGGCAGGGGAATCACAATGAGCAGTTCTTC.